What follows are 7 T cell receptor beta chains derived from one specimen sequenced in a study of tumour-infiltrating T cells in Burkitt lymphoma (dated by TCRdb to about 2020). The library was prepared using the immunoSEQ multiplex PCR assay. Not all clones reach the TCRdb copy of this immuneACCESS table, which keeps in-frame sequences only. Checked studies attribute under half of the gap to unresolved V genes and leave the rest unexplained. Here the sample has 960 or so clones; 10% to 15% occur a single time. Approximately 20% of the sample goes to the ten largest clones. The sequencing sample was made of tumor tissue. These TCRs come from a human donor with Burkitt lymphoma.

Only a few counts were recorded for this clone. This sequence joins TRBV27 and TRBJ2-7, with 8 bases matching TRBD2. Per the germline V gene, CDR1 is MNHEY and CDR2 is SMNVEV (reference sequence). The CDR3 loop spans 16 amino acids. V lost 6 bases, J lost 3 bases, and 13 bases stayed unmatched. This chain's CDR3 is CASSMKGTSLLYEQYF. Written as DNA, the CDR3 is TGTGCCAGCAGCATGAAGGGGACTAGTCTACTCTACGAGCAGTACTTC.

As to this clone: The junction and the germline gene differ at one end; a read error may be behind it. The V gene is TRBV5-4, the J gene TRBJ2-7; possibly TRBD2 for D (5 bases). Germline values: CDR1 SGHNT, CDR2 YYREEE (reference sequence). The CDR3 consists of 15 residues. The CDR3 here is CASSSKDAGSYEQYF. CDR3 bases: TGTGCCAGCAGCTCGAAGGACGCGGGCTCCTATGAGCAGTACTTC.

This chain joins TRBV6-1 and TRBJ2-1; perhaps TRBD2 as D (5 bases). Germline V gene sequence: CDR1 MNHNS, CDR2 SASEGT. V lost 4 bases, J lost 11 bases, and 18 bases lay in between. The CDR3 runs to 14 residues. CDR3 nucleotides: TGTGCCAGCAGTGTTTGGCTAGCTGAGGGCAAGCAGTTCTTC. Amino acids: CASSVWLAEGKQFF.

This clone was seen more than once but under ten times. The rearrangement joins TRBV14 to TRBJ2-7; D ambiguous. Trimming pared 0 bases from V and 5 bases from J, leaving 8 bases between. This CDR3 region has 13 residues. Germline V gene data show CDR1 as SGHDN and CDR2 as FVKESK. The CDR3 DNA is TGTGCCAGCAGCCAAGATATTCTCCACGAGCAGTACTTC. Translating it yields CASSQDILHEQYF. The full variable domain, with the rest looked up from reference TRBV14 and TRBJ2-7, is EAGVTQFPSHSVIEKGQTVTLRCDPISGHDNLYWYRRVMGKEIKFLLHFVKESKQDESGMPNNRFLAERTGGTYSTLKVQPAELEDSGVYFCASSQDILHEQYFGPGTRLTVT.

V usage is TRBV5-1 and J usage is TRBJ1-4; 9 positions agree with TRBD1. This CDR3 is 18 amino acids long. Trimming took 3 bases from V and 0 from J; bases not matched to a gene: 9. Per germline, CDR1 SGHRS and CDR2 YFSETQ. The CDR3 loop reads CASSSGQGLLATNEKLFF. For the CDR3, the DNA is TGCGCCAGCAGCTCGGGACAGGGCCTACTCGCAACTAATGAAAAACTGTTTTTT. Drawing the rest from reference TRBV5-1 and TRBJ1-4, the complete variable domain is KAGVTQTPRYLIKTRGQQVTLSCSPISGHRSVSWYQQTPGQGLQFLFEYFSETQRNKGNFPGRFSGRQFSNSRSEMNVSTLELGDSALYLCASSSGQGLLATNEKLFFGSGTQLSVL.

CDR3 in amino acids: CAIKRGAESYNEQFF. Written as DNA, the CDR3 is TGTGCCATCAAAAGGGGCGCGGAATCCTACAATGAGCAGTTCTTC. The chain combines TRBV10-3 with TRBJ2-1, with D possibly TRBD1 on 5 matching bases. This CDR3 has 15 amino acids. Germline CDR1 and CDR2: ENHRY and SYGVKD. With 7 bases removed from V and 1 base from J, the gap between germline ends came to 14 bases.

This clone occurred a few times. The chain employs TRBV27 and TRBJ2-1; D not certain. The CDR3 covers 13 residues. From germline, CDR1 is MNHEY and CDR2 SMNVEV (reference sequence). V shed 5 bases and J shed 12 bases, with 17 bases lying between them. CDR3 region: CASSVTPQWSQFF. The CDR3 DNA is TGTGCCAGCAGTGTCACTCCCCAATGGTCGCAGTTCTTC.